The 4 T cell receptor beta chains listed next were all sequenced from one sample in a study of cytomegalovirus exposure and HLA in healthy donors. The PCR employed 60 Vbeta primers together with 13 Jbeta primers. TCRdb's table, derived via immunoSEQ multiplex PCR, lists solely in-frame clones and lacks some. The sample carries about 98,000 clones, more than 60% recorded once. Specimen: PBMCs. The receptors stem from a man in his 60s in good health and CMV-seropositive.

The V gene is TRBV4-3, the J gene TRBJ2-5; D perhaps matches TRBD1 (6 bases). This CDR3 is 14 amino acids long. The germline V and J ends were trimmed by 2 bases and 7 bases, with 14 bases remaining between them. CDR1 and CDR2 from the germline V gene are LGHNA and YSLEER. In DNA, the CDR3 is TGCGCCAGCAGCCAACACAGGGAAAGCGGGACCCAGTACTTC. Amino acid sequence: CASSQHRESGTQYF.

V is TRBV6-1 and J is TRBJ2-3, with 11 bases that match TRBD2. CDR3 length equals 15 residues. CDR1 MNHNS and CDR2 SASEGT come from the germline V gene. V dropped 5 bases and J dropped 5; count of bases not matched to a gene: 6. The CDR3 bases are TGTGCCAGCAGTTCGGGACTAGCGGCGGTAGATACGCAGTATTTT. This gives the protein CASSSGLAAVDTQYF.

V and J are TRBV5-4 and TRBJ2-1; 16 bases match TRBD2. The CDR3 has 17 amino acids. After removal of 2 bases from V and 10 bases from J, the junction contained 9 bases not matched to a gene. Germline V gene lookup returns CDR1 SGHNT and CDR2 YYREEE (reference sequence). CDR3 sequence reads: CASSLPGLAGGVAEQFF. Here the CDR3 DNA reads TGTGCCAGCAGCTTACCGGGACTAGCGGGGGGGGTAGCGGAGCAGTTCTTC.

CDR3 in DNA: TGCGCCAGCAGCCATGGGACAGGGAGCTCCTACGAGCAGTACTTC. It specifies CASSHGTGSSYEQYF. The rearrangement uses TRBV5-1 and TRBJ2-7; 9 bases agree with TRBD1. V was pared by 4 bases and J by 0 bases, with 5 bases of the junction left unmatched. The CDR3 is made up of 15 amino acids. Looked up from germline, CDR1 is SGHRS and CDR2 is YFSETQ.